The rows below give T cell receptor beta chains drawn from one sample of a study of blood T cell repertoires in COVID-19. Clones were sequenced by immunoSEQ multiplex PCR, and TCRdb holds only the in-frame ones, with some missing. There are more than 75,000 clones in the sample; approximately 80% occur only once, and about 12% lies in the top ten. Source material: peripheral blood. These receptors all stem from a human donor in a cohort sampled during active COVID-19. Both conserved end residues are part of each CDR3. A D gene is named only where the DNA matches it firmly. Part of the rows lack a size; the others show once, few, many or a class for expanded clones.

d_gene | j_gene | v_gene | abundance | CDR3nt | CDR3aa
. | TRBJ2-7 | TRBV10-3 | . | TGTGCCATCAGTGACAGCTACGAGCAGTACTTC | CAISDSYEQYF
TRBD2 | TRBJ2-3 | TRBV3-1/TRBV3-2 | once | TGTGCCAGCAGCCCACGACGTAGCGGGGGGCCCATCACAGATACGCAGTATTTT | CASSPRRSGGPITDTQYF
TRBD1 | TRBJ1-1 | TRBV6-5 | once | TGTGCCAGCAAATCAGGGGGGAACGCTGAAGCTTTCTTT | CASKSGGNAEAFF
. | TRBJ1-5 | TRBV6-5 | once | TGTGCCAGCATTTGGACAGTCGGGAATCAGCCCCAGCATTTT | CASIWTVGNQPQHF
. | TRBJ1-1 | TRBV21-1 | . | TGTGCCGGACGACAGGGCAACACTGAAGCTTTCTTT | CAGRQGNTEAFF
TRBD1 | TRBJ1-1 | TRBV5-1 | . | TGCGCCAGCAGCTTGGTGACAGGGCAGAACACTGAAGCTTTCTTT | CASSLVTGQNTEAFF
TRBD1 | TRBJ1-4 | TRBV2 | few | TGTGCCAGCAGAAGGCCGGGACAGGGGAATGAAAAACTGTTTTTT | CASRRPGQGNEKLFF
. | TRBJ2-7 | TRBV28 | . | TGTGCCAGCAGGAAAACGGGGAGTGAGCTCTACGAGCAGTACTTC | CASRKTGSELYEQYF
. | TRBJ2-5 | TRBV7-9 | once | TGTGCCAGCAGCTTGCATACACCAGAGACCCAGTACTTC | CASSLHTPETQYF
. | TRBJ1-6 | TRBV10-1 | . | TGCGCCAGCAGTGGGGAGACGGGAAGAAATTCACCCCTCCACTTT | CASSGETGRNSPLHF
TRBD2 | TRBJ2-2 | TRBV6-5 | once | TGTGCCAGCAGGGGAGGGCGCGGGAACACCGGGGAGCTGTTTTTT | CASRGGRGNTGELFF
. | TRBJ2-2 | TRBV9 | . | TGTGCCAGCAGCGTCACAGGGAACACCGGGGAGCTGTTTTTT | CASSVTGNTGELFF
. | TRBJ1-6 | TRBV5-4 | . | TGTGCCAGCAGTAAGGCAGGGAATAATTCACCCCTCCACTTT | CASSKAGNNSPLHF
TRBD1 | TRBJ1-2 | TRBV6-6 | . | TGTGCCAGCAGTTACTCGGACAGGGGATATGGCTACACCTTC | CASSYSDRGYGYTF
TRBD1 | TRBJ1-1 | TRBV7-6 | few | TGTGCCAGCAGCCCCGGACAGGGCGTCTATGTGAACACTGAAGCTTTCTTT | CASSPGQGVYVNTEAFF
. | TRBJ1-6 | TRBV5-1 | . | TGCGCCAGCAGCGTCGACCGAGGGCCCCTCCACTTT | CASSVDRGPLHF
TRBD2 | TRBJ2-1 | TRBV28 | . | TGTGCCAGCAGACACCGACTAGCGGGGGGGGAGGATGAGCAGTTCTTC | CASRHRLAGGEDEQFF
. | TRBJ2-7 | TRBV10-3 | . | TGTGCCATCAGTGAGTCGAACAGGGCGTACGAGCAGTACTTC | CAISESNRAYEQYF
. | TRBJ2-3 | TRBV11-3 | . | TGTGCCAGCAGTCTCAAAGGGGGCACAGATACGCAGTATTTT | CASSLKGGTDTQYF
. | TRBJ1-5 | TRBV6-1 | . | TGTGCCAGCAGTGAATTGGTCAGAAATAGCAATCAGCCCCAGCATTTT | CASSELVRNSNQPQHF
. | TRBJ2-3 | TRBV30 | . | TGTGCCTGGGCTCACCTCGGGGGTAATGCAGATACGCAGTATTTT | CAWAHLGGNADTQYF
TRBD1 | TRBJ1-1 | TRBV28 | . | TGTGCCAGCAGCTCTACGCACGGGACAGAGGGGAACACTGAAGCTTTCTTT | CASSSTHGTEGNTEAFF
TRBD1 | TRBJ2-1 | TRBV28 | . | TGTGCCAGCAGTTTACAGGGGACAGGGCGGAGGAATGAGCAGTTCTTC | CASSLQGTGRRNEQFF
. | TRBJ2-1 | TRBV5-5 | . | TGTGCCAGCAGCTCGAGAGAGCAGTTCTTC | CASSSREQFF
TRBD1 | TRBJ1-5 | TRBV5-1 | once | TGCGCCAGCAGCTTGGGGTGGACAGGGTCGAATCAGCCCCAGCATTTT | CASSLGWTGSNQPQHF
TRBD1 | TRBJ1-1 | TRBV6-5 | . | TGTGCCAGCACCAACTCAGGGGCACAGGGGGGTAGAACTTTCTTT | CASTNSGAQGGRTFF